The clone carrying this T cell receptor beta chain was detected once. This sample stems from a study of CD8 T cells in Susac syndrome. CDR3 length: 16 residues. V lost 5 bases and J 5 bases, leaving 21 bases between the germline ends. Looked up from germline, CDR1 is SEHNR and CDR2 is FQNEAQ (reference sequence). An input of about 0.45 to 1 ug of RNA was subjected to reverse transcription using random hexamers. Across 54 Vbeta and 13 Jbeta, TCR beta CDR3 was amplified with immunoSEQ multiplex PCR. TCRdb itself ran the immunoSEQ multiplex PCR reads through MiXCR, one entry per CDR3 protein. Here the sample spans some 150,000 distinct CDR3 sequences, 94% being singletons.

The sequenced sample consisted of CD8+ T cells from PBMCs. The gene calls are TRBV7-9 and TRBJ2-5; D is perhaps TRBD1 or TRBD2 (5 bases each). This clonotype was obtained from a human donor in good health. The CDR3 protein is CASSPRSPTREETQYF. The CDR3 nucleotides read TGTGCCAGCAGCCCCCGATCCCCCACCAGGGAGGAGACCCAGTACTTC. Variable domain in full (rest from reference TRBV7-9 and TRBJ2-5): DTGVSQNPRHKITKRGQNVTFRCDPISEHNRLYWYRQTLGQGPEFLTYFQNEAQLEKSRLLSDRFSAERPKGSFSTLEIQRTEQGDSAMYLCASSPRSPTREETQYFGPGTRLLVL.